Below, 24 T cell receptor beta chains from the same sample are listed, as sequenced in a study of beta chain features in type 1 diabetes. General study results and limits: Shorter TCRB CDR3s, moderately but significantly so, were found in Type 1 diabetes patients in all four CD4+ subsets.

The whole isolated RNA underwent reverse transcription, so sequencing captured expressed TCRB transcripts. The protocol was immunoSEQ multiplex PCR, while the TCRdb copy is restricted to in-frame clones and leaves out a portion. The profile shows around 25,000 clones, approximately 69% of them singletons. For these receptors, no antigen is known. Material for sequencing was Tregs from blood. The receptors originated from a man between 18 and 35 years old with type 1 diabetes.

This chain joins TRBV11-2 and TRBJ2-7; possible D gene TRBD1, 6 bases. Trimming left V 4 bases short and J 3 bases short, with 13 bases between. Per the germline V gene, CDR1 is SGHAT and CDR2 is FQNNGV. This CDR3 contains 14 residues. The CDR3 DNA sequence: TGTGCCAGCAGCTCCCAGGGGCGCCTCTACGAGCAGTACTTC. Translating it yields CASSSQGRLYEQYF.

This clone was recorded a few times. The chain links TRBV28 to TRBJ2-7; D not certain. The germline gives CDR1 MDHEN, CDR2 SYDVKM. This CDR3 region has 11 residues. With 6 bases removed from V and 3 bases from J, the gap between germline ends came to 6 bases. CDR3 sequence (DNA): TGTGCCAGCAGCCTAAACTACGAGCAGTACTTC. Translating gives CASSLNYEQYF.

The chain combines TRBV4-1 with TRBJ1-6, with D possibly being TRBD1 (5 bases). V was cut by 3 bases and J by 6 bases, with 12 bases left in between. CDR1 MGHRA and CDR2 YSYEKL come from the germline V gene. The CDR3 loop spans 15 amino acids. CDR3 amino acids: CASSQAGPLNSPLHF. Written as DNA, the CDR3 is TGCGCCAGCAGCCAGGCGGGACCGCTTAATTCACCCCTCCACTTT.

This chain connects TRBV6-5 to TRBJ1-2, with a possible D match to TRBD1 (5 bases). CDR1 and CDR2 (germline): MNHEY, SVGAGI. The CDR3 is 14 residues long. V was shortened by 0 bases and J by 8 bases, with 13 bases between the two germline ends. The CDR3 spells CASSYSGGRVGYTF. CDR3 nucleotide sequence: TGTGCCAGCAGTTACTCGGGGGGGAGGGTAGGCTACACCTTC.

This sequence joins TRBV14 and TRBJ2-1; possible D gene TRBD2, 5 bases. V lost 6 bases to trimming and J lost 0 bases, with 9 bases between them. CDR1 and CDR2 from the germline V gene are SGHDN and FVKESK. The CDR3 has 14 amino acids. As DNA, the CDR3 is TGTGCCAGCAGGGAGGAGAGCTCCTACAATGAGCAGTTCTTC. It is translated as CASREESSYNEQFF.

This clone turned up a few times. The V and J genes are TRBV11-2 and TRBJ2-5; 9 bases match TRBD2. CDR3 length: 15 amino acids. CDR1 is SGHAT, CDR2 FQNNGV, per germline. Unmatched junction bases numbered 6, after V lost 5 bases and J lost 2 bases. In nucleotides, the CDR3 is TGTGCCAGCAGCCGCCGGACTAGCGAGCAAGAGACCCAGTACTTC. Its translation: CASSRRTSEQETQYF.

The rearrangement joins TRBV19 to TRBJ1-4, with 10 bases matching TRBD1. Germline trimming cut 4 bases from V and 0 bases from J; bases unmatched to any gene: 11. CDR1 and CDR2 from the germline V gene are LNHDA and SQIVND (reference sequence). The CDR3 contains 19 residues. CDR3: CASSTLPGQGIATNEKLFF. The CDR3 DNA follows: TGTGCCAGTAGTACTCTACCGGGACAGGGGATCGCAACTAATGAAAAACTGTTTTTT.

The rearrangement links TRBV7-2 to TRBJ1-2, with D hard to call. The V end lost 5 bases, the J end lost 2 bases, and 15 bases lay between the germline ends. Germline-derived CDR1 and CDR2 are SGHTA and FQGNSA. This CDR3 contains 15 residues. CDR3 in amino acids: CASSLGGRGNYGYTF. The CDR3 DNA reads TGTGCCAGCAGCCTTGGTGGCCGAGGAAACTATGGCTACACCTTC. The complete variable domain, with remaining parts taken from reference TRBV7-2 and TRBJ1-2, reads GAGVSQSPSNKVTEKGKDVELRCDPISGHTALYWYRQSLGQGLEFLIYFQGNSAPDKSGLPSDRFSAERTGGSVSTLTIQRTQQEDSAVYLCASSLGGRGNYGYTFGSGTRLTVV.

The rearrangement links TRBV7-9 to TRBJ1-5; D is unresolved. Germline CDR1 and CDR2: SEHNR and FQNEAQ (reference sequence). Trimming left V 0 bases short and J 6 bases short, with 6 bases between. The CDR3 has 13 amino acids. CDR3 amino acids: CASSLASGQPQHF. Here the CDR3 DNA reads TGTGCCAGCAGCTTAGCGAGCGGTCAGCCCCAGCATTTT.

A few counts support this clone. This rearrangement joins TRBV7-8 to TRBJ2-1; 7 nucleotides align to TRBD2. The ends lost 3 bases at V and 9 bases at J; junction bases unmatched: 11. Germline V gene lookup returns CDR1 SGHVS and CDR2 FQNEAQ. The CDR3 is made up of 15 amino acids. This CDR3 reads CASSLAWGGGPEQFF. CDR3 coding DNA: TGTGCCAGCAGCTTGGCGTGGGGCGGGGGACCTGAGCAGTTCTTC.

This clone came up once. The V and J genes are TRBV30 and TRBJ1-4, with 9 bases identical to TRBD1. After removal of 4 bases from V and 8 bases from J, the junction contained 11 bases not matched to a gene. CDR3 length: 15 residues. In germline, CDR1 is GTSNPN, CDR2 SVGIG (reference sequence). The CDR3 nucleotides read TGTGCCTGGAAGCGGCAGGGACAGGGATGGGAAAAACTGTTTTTT. Its protein product is CAWKRQGQGWEKLFF.

The chain couples TRBV5-1 to TRBJ2-1, with D tentatively TRBD2 (5 bases). V lost 2 bases and J 0 bases, leaving 12 bases between the germline ends. The CDR3 has 16 residues. Germline V gives CDR1 SGHRS, CDR2 YFSETQ. The CDR3, as DNA: TGCGCCAGCAGCTTTGGAGGTCCCATCTCCTACAATGAGCAGTTCTTC. Encoded protein: CASSFGGPISYNEQFF.

The CDR3 nucleotides read TGTGCCAGCCGGGCAACGGGACTAAGAGAGACCCAGTACTTC. Its protein product is CASRATGLRETQYF. The chain recombines TRBV19 with TRBJ2-5; TRBD2 matches at 7 bases. V dropped 9 bases and J dropped 4; count of bases not matched to a gene: 11. Per germline, CDR1 LNHDA and CDR2 SQIVND (reference sequence). The CDR3 length is 14 residues.

The chain has TRBV2 and TRBJ1-3; D unclear. CDR3 length: 13 amino acids. V lost 7 bases to trimming and J lost 0 bases, with 7 bases between them. Germline loops: CDR1 SNHLY, CDR2 FYNNEI. The CDR3 sequence is CASTESSGNTIYF. The CDR3 region has the DNA TGTGCCAGCACCGAGAGCTCTGGAAACACCATATATTTT.

The gene calls are TRBV7-9 and TRBJ2-5, with TRBD1 identical over 9 bases. J lost 1 base, V lost 4 bases, and 1 base had no gene match. This CDR3 has 14 residues. From germline, CDR1 is SEHNR and CDR2 FQNEAQ (reference sequence). This CDR3 reads CASSSTGGQETQYF. As DNA, the CDR3 is TGTGCCAGCAGCTCGACAGGGGGCCAAGAGACCCAGTACTTC.

The J gene is TRBJ2-7, the V gene TRBV7-2; 7 bases agree with TRBD1. This CDR3 contains 15 residues. Germline loops: CDR1 SGHTA, CDR2 FQGNSA. With 5 bases clipped from V and 2 bases from J, the junction kept 9 bases outside the gene matches. CDR3: CASSIGTATPYEQYF. In DNA form, the CDR3 reads TGTGCCAGCAGCATCGGGACAGCTACACCCTACGAGCAGTACTTC. The full variable domain, completed using reference TRBV7-2 and TRBJ2-7, is GAGVSQSPSNKVTEKGKDVELRCDPISGHTALYWYRQSLGQGLEFLIYFQGNSAPDKSGLPSDRFSAERTGGSVSTLTIQRTQQEDSAVYLCASSIGTATPYEQYFGPGTRLTVT.

This clone appeared a few times. This rearrangement joins TRBV6-6 to TRBJ2-3, with 9 nucleotides matching TRBD2. Trimming cost V 9 bases and J 1 base; bases outside gene matches: 2. The CDR3 has 13 residues. Germline CDR1 is MNHNY and CDR2 is SVGAGI (reference sequence). The DNA of the CDR3 is TGTGCCAGTTCTAGCGGGGGCACAGATACGCAGTATTTT. Translating gives CASSSGGTDTQYF.

The rearrangement links TRBV7-2 to TRBJ2-7; 7 bases line up with TRBD2. The V gene's germline CDR1 is SGHTA and CDR2 FQGNSA. V lost 5 bases, J lost 2 bases, and 6 bases stayed unmatched. The CDR3 sequence is 14 residues long. The CDR3 DNA follows: TGTGCCAGCAGCCGGGAGCGGGGTGCCTACGAGCAGTACTTC. Its protein is CASSRERGAYEQYF.

This chain uses TRBV28 with TRBJ2-1; D unresolved. Germline V gene data show CDR1 as MDHEN and CDR2 as SYDVKM. The CDR3 totals 13 residues. Between the trimmed V and J ends, which lost 4 bases and 6 bases, there was a span of 10 bases. The CDR3 DNA sequence: TGTGCCAGCAGTTCTCTAGTCCCCAATGAGCAGTTCTTC. It translates to CASSSLVPNEQFF.

This clone was seen a few times. This sequence joins TRBV15 and TRBJ1-2, with 8 bases lining up with TRBD1. The junction had 12 bases not matched to a gene; V was cut back by 5 bases and J by 7 bases. The CDR3 is made up of 15 amino acids. The germline CDR1 and CDR2 sequences are LNHNV and YYDKDF (reference sequence). The CDR3 loop is CATSDRQGFSGGYTF. CDR3 sequence (DNA): TGTGCCACCAGCGATCGACAGGGGTTTAGCGGTGGCTACACCTTC.

This clone was counted once. The chain joins TRBV5-1 to TRBJ2-1; D possibly corresponds to TRBD2 (5 bases). Germline V CDR1 and CDR2: SGHRS, YFSETQ. The CDR3 has 11 amino acids. The ends were cut back, 8 bases at V and 3 bases at J, with 6 bases in the middle. The CDR3 DNA sequence: TGCGCCAGTGGGAGCTACAATGAGCAGTTCTTC. It encodes CASGSYNEQFF.

This clone was picked up a small number of times. V is TRBV30 and J is TRBJ2-1; D is unclear. The CDR3 is 14 amino acids. V was pared by 6 bases and J by 0 bases, with 12 bases between. The germline V gene encodes CDR1 GTSNPN and CDR2 SVGIG (reference sequence). The chain's CDR3 is CACPLRGSYNEQFF. The DNA for the CDR3 is TGTGCCTGCCCCCTCCGAGGCTCCTACAATGAGCAGTTCTTC.

This chain's CDR3 is CASSLAGGPYNEQFF. CDR3 sequence (DNA): TGTGCCAGCAGCTTAGCGGGAGGTCCCTACAATGAGCAGTTCTTC. The rearrangement links TRBV7-9 to TRBJ2-1; the D gene is possibly TRBD2 (6 bases). This CDR3 region has 15 residues. Germline assignment: CDR1 SEHNR and CDR2 FQNEAQ (reference sequence). V lost 0 bases to trimming and J lost 2 bases, with 8 bases between them.

A few counts support this clone. The chain couples TRBV5-4 to TRBJ1-1, with D unresolved. The CDR3 contains 14 residues. Trimming removed 4 bases from V and 0 bases from J, with 10 bases in between. Germline V gene sequence: CDR1 SGHNT, CDR2 YYREEE (reference sequence). The CDR3 here is CASSLGLMNTEAFF. Written as DNA, the CDR3 is TGTGCCAGCAGCCTAGGACTGATGAACACTGAAGCTTTCTTT.